This is a list of T cell receptor beta chains from one sample in a study of blood T cell repertoires in COVID-19. Assay: immunoSEQ multiplex PCR; the TCRdb copy retains only in-frame clones and omits some. Of 200,000 to 300,000 clones detected, roughly four fifths appear once; the ten largest clones hold approximately 3.5%. The sequenced sample consisted of peripheral blood. These receptors all come from a woman between 18 and 29 years old with acute or convalescent COVID-19. Each CDR3 is given with its conserved first and last residue. Fields, in order: D gene, V gene, CDR3 protein. D genes are given only for firm matches.

>.|TRBV3-1/TRBV3-2
CASSQGQDNEQFF
>TRBD2|TRBV9
CASSGGESGGPYNEQFF
>TRBD2|TRBV7-2
CASSLIRLAGEVNTGELFF
>TRBD2|TRBV6-6
CASSSWGGIAGEATDTQYF
>TRBD2|TRBV4-3
CASSQDFLAGVSIDTQYF
>.|TRBV19
CASSTLDSRNQPQHF
>TRBD1|TRBV19
CASSGTGGNEQFF
>TRBD1|TRBV7-9
CASDPTGGTF
>TRBD2|TRBV19
CASSIGAGGIYNEQFF
>TRBD1|TRBV28
CASSLGQGASEQYF
>TRBD1|TRBV4-2
CASSARDRGGNEQFF
>TRBD2|TRBV19
CATKGLAGGSADTQYF
>.|TRBV18
CASSSGVSTEAFF
>.|TRBV6-5
CASSRDRFGNQPQHF
>TRBD1|TRBV19
CATRDRSYGYTF
>TRBD1|TRBV29-1
CSVRDRADSGNTIYF
>.|TRBV2
CASSDARGLPTEQYF
>TRBD1|TRBV2
CASSEWTGGRDQYF
>.|TRBV15
CATSRDPRAGAGELFF
>TRBD1|TRBV3-1/TRBV3-2
CASSQGQGSYEQYF
>TRBD1|TRBV29-1
CSVEGQGLSDTQYF
>.|TRBV7-2
CASSSDNSGYYGYTF
>TRBD1|TRBV29-1
CSVGDSLNTEAFF
>TRBD2|TRBV28
CASRDAGVTDTQYF
>TRBD1|TRBV7-9
CASSIDRGWSEAFF
>.|TRBV7-9
CASSYYTSLLTDTQYF
>TRBD1|TRBV6-1
CASSDTGQMNTEAFF
>TRBD1|TRBV27
CASSLSRTGGEQYF
>.|TRBV5-6
CASSFRDSGKNIQYF
>.|TRBV21-1
CASSKAQGTQYF
>.|TRBV27
CASSLSIELVTYEQYF
>TRBD1|TRBV28
CASSLSRQGAVEQYF
>TRBD1|TRBV19
CASSRDRDYNEQFF
>.|TRBV4-1
CASGLGDMNTEAFF
>.|TRBV5-4
CASSAQGGDTEAFF
>.|TRBV6-2/TRBV6-3
CASSYTQGRYVGEQFF
>.|TRBV19
CASSMVQGQGNQPQHF
>.|TRBV12-3/TRBV12-4
CASSLAARGEAFF
>.|TRBV28
CASSPPGENYGYTF
>.|TRBV6-5
CASSPDTETQYF
>TRBD2|TRBV2
CASRSGLAGEYEQYF
>.|TRBV6-5
CASSGEGGEKLFF
>TRBD1|TRBV27
CASKALDRGFEKLFF
>.|TRBV3-1/TRBV3-2
CASSQDSTGFLYGYTF
>.|TRBV5-1
CASSLPGIDEQFF
>TRBD2|TRBV4-3
CASSQRFGTSGTDTQYF
>.|TRBV5-1
CASSLTVQGTDTQYF
>.|TRBV6-2/TRBV6-3
CASSYSTNYYEQYF
>TRBD2|TRBV11-3
CASSAIGLVSAGELFF
>.|TRBV7-2
CASSLRDYEQYF